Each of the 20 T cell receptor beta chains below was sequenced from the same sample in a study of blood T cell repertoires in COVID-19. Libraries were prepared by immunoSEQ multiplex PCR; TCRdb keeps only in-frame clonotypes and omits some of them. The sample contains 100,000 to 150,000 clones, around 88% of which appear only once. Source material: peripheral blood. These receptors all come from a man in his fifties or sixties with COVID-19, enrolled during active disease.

The CDR3 is CASSLDRTNYGYTF. DNA for the CDR3: TGTGCCAGCAGCTTAGACAGAACTAACTATGGCTACACCTTC. The chain couples TRBV7-3 to TRBJ1-2, with a weak D call TRBD1 (5 bases). This CDR3 has 14 residues. CDR1 SGHTA and CDR2 FQGTGA come from the germline V gene. V was clipped by 2 bases and J by 0 bases, with 7 bases between them.

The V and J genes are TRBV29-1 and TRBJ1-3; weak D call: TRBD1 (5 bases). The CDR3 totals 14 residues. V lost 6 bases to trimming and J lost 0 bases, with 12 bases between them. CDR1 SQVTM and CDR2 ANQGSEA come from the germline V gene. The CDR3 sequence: CSVADSGSGNTIYF. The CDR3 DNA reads TGCAGCGTCGCAGACAGTGGCTCTGGAAACACCATATATTTT.

CDR3 bases: TGTGCCAGCAGCCTCAATACCGGGACAAAGGAAGAGACCCAGTACTTC. Encoded protein: CASSLNTGTKEETQYF. J is TRBJ2-5 and V is TRBV7-7; tentatively, D is TRBD1 (6 bases). Germline V gene data show CDR1 as SSHAT and CDR2 as FNYEAQ (reference sequence). This CDR3 is built from 16 residues. Trimming shortened V by 5 bases and J by 3 bases, and 19 bases separated the two germline ends.

CDR3 nucleotide sequence: TGTGCCAGCACCATCTTCGGGGGTAGCACAGATACGCAGTATTTT. This gives the protein CASTIFGGSTDTQYF. The V and J genes are TRBV9 and TRBJ2-3, with D possibly being TRBD2 (6 bases). This CDR3 has 15 amino acids. CDR1 and CDR2 (germline): SGDLS, YYNGEE. Between the trimmed V and J ends, which lost 6 bases and 0 bases, there was a span of 14 bases.

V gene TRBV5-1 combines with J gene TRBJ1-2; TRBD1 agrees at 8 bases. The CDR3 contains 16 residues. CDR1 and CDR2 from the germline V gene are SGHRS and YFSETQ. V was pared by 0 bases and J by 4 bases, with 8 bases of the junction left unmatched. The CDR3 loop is CASSLAGDRTTYGYTF. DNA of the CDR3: TGCGCCAGCAGCTTGGCCGGGGACAGGACAACCTATGGCTACACCTTC.

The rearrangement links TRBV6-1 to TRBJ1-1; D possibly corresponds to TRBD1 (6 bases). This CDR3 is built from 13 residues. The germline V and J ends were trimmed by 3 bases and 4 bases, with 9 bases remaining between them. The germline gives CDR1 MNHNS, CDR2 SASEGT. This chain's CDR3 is CASSETGRTEAFF. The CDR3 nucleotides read TGTGCCAGCAGTGAGACAGGTCGCACTGAAGCTTTCTTT.

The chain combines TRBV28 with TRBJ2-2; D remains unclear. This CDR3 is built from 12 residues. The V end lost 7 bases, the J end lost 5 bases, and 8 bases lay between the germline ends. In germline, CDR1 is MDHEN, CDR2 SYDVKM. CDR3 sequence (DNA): TGTGCCAGCACCGAACTTACCGGGGAGCTGTTTTTT. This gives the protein CASTELTGELFF.

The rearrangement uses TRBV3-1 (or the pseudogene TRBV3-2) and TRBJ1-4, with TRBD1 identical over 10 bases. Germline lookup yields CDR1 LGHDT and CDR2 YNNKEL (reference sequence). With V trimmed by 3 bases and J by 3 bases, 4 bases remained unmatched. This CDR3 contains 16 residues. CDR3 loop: CASSHRDRGSNEKLFF. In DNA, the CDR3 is TGTGCCAGCAGCCATAGGGACAGGGGCTCTAATGAAAAACTGTTTTTT.

The CDR3 DNA reads TGCGCCAGCAGCGACGAACAGGGGAATAATTCACCCCTCCACTTT. Protein sequence: CASSDEQGNNSPLHF. The chain uses TRBV5-1 and TRBJ1-6, with 7 bases aligning to TRBD1. The CDR3 has 15 amino acids. Trimming at V came to 4 bases and at J to 5 bases, leaving 6 bases not matched to a gene. Germline CDR1 is SGHRS and CDR2 is YFSETQ.

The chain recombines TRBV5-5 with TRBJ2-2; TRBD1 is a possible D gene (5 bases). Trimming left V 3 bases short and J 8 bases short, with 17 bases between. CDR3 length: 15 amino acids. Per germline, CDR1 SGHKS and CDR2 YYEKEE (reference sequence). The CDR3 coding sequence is TGTGCCAGCAGCTCCTACAGGACCAGCTCAGGGGAGCTGTTTTTT. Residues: CASSSYRTSSGELFF.

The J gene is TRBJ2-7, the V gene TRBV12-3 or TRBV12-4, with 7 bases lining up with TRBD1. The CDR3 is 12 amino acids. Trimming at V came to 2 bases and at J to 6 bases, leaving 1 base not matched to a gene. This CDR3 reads CASSLTGVEQYF. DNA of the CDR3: TGTGCCAGCAGTTTAACAGGGGTCGAGCAGTACTTC.

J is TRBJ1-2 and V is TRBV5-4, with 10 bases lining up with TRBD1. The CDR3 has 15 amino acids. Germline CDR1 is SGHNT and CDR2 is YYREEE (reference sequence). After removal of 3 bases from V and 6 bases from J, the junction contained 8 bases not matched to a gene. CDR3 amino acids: CASSWGTGAFDGYTF. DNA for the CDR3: TGTGCCAGCAGCTGGGGGACAGGGGCTTTTGATGGCTACACCTTC. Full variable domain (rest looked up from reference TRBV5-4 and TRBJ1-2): ETGVTQSPTHLIKTRGQQVTLRCSSQSGHNTVSWYQQALGQGPQFIFQYYREEENGRGNFPPRFSGLQFPNYSSELNVNALELDDSALYLCASSWGTGAFDGYTFGSGTRLTVV.

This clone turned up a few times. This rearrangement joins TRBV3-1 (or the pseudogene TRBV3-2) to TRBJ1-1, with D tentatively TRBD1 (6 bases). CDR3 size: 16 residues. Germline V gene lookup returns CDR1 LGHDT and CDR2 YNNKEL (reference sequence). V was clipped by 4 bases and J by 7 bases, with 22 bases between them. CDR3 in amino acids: CASSPTGHQLDGEAFF. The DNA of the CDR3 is TGTGCCAGCAGCCCGACGGGACACCAGTTGGATGGTGAAGCTTTCTTT.

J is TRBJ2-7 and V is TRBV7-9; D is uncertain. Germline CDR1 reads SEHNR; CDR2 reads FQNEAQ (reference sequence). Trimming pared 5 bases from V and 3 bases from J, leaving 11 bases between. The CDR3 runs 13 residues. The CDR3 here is CASSPQEDYEQYF. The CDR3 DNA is TGTGCCAGCAGCCCCCAGGAAGACTACGAGCAGTACTTC.

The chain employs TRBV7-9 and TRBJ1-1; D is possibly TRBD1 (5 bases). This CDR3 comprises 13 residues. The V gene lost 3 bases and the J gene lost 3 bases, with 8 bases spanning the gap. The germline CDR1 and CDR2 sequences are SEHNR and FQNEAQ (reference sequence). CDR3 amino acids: CASSLAGDTEAFF. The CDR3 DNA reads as TGTGCCAGCAGCTTGGCGGGGGACACTGAAGCTTTCTTT.

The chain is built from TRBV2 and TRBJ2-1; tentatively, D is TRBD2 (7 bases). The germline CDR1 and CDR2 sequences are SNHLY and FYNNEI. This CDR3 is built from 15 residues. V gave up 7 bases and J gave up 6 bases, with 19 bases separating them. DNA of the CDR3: TGTGCCAGCACCGAACGGGGGGCCGGTGTCAATGAGCAGTTCTTC. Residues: CASTERGAGVNEQFF. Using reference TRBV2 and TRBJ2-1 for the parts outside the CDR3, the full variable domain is EPEVTQTPSHQVTQMGQEVILRCVPISNHLYFYWYRQILGQKVEFLVSFYNNEISEKSEIFDDQFSVERPDGSNFTLKIRSTKLEDSAMYFCASTERGAGVNEQFFGPGTRLTVL.

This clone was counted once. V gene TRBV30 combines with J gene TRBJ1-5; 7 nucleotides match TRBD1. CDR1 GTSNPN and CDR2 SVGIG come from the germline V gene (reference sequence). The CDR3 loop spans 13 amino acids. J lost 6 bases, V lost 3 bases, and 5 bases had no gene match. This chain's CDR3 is CAWSTGESQPQHF. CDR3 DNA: TGTGCCTGGAGCACAGGGGAAAGTCAGCCCCAGCATTTT. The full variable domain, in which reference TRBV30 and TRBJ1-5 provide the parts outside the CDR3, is SQTIHQWPATLVQPVGSPLSLECTVEGTSNPNLYWYRQAAGRGLQLLFYSVGIGQISSEVPQNLSASRPQDRQFILSSKKLLLSDSGFYLCAWSTGESQPQHFGDGTRLSIL.

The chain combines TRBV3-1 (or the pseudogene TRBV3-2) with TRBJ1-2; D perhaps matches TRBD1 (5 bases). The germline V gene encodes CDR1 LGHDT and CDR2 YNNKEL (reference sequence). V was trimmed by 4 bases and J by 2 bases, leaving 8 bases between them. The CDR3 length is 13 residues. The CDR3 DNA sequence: TGTGCCAGCAGCCGGCGGGACAACTATGGCTACACCTTC. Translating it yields CASSRRDNYGYTF.

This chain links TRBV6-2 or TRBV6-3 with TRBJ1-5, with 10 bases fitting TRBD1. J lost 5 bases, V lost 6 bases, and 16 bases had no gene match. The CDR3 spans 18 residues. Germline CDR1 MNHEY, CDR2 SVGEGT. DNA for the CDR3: TGTGCCAGCAGCCATCCGCCCACGGACAGGGGGAAGTATCAGCCCCAGCATTTT. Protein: CASSHPPTDRGKYQPQHF.

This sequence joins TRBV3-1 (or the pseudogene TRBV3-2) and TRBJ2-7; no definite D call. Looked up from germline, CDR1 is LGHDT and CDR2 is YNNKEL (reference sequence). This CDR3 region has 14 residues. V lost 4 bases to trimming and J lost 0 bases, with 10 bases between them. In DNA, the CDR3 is TGTGCCAGCAGCCGACACCCCAACTCCTACGAGCAGTACTTC. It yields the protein CASSRHPNSYEQYF.